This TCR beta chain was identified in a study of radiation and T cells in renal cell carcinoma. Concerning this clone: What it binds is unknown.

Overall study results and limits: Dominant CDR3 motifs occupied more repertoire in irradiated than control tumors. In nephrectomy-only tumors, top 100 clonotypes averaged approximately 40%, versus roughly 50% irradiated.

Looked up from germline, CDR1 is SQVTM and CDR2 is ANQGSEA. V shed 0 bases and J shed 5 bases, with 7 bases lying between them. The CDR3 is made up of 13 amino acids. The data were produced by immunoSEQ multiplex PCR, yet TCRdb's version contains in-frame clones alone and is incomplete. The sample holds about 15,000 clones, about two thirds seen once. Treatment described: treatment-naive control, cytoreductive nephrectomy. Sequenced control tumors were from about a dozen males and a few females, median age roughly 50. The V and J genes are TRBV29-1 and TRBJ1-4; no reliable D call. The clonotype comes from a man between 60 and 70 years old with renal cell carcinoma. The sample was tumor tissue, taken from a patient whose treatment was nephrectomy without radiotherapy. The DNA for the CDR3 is TGCAGCGTTGAAGAAGGAGGGAATGAAAAACTGTTTTTT. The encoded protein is CSVEEGGNEKLFF.